The 13 T cell receptor beta chains below all came from one sample that was sequenced in a study of cytomegalovirus exposure and HLA in healthy donors. The PCR had 60 Vbeta and 13 Jbeta primers. TCRdb keeps only in-frame clones here, not all; method: immunoSEQ multiplex PCR. Among about 160,000 clones, 82% were seen once, and the ten largest hold 1.5%. Sequencing was done on a sample of PBMCs. The receptors shown here come from a girl under 18 in good health and CMV-seropositive.

The V gene is TRBV7-2, the J gene TRBJ2-7, with D uncertain. V was pared by 5 bases and J by 3 bases, with 5 bases between. This CDR3 contains 11 residues. Looked up from germline, CDR1 is SGHTA and CDR2 is FQGNSA. CDR3 region: CASSPGYEQYF. As DNA, the CDR3 is TGTGCCAGCAGCCCCGGCTACGAGCAGTACTTC.

This clone was counted a single time. The chain carries TRBV15 and TRBJ2-7; D remains unclear. The CDR3 loop spans 13 amino acids. Germline lookup yields CDR1 LNHNV and CDR2 YYDKDF (reference sequence). Trimming removed 0 bases from V and 7 bases from J, with 10 bases in between. CDR3 DNA: TGTGCCACCAGCAGAGAAGACACTGGGGAGCAGTACTTC. As protein: CATSREDTGEQYF.

The J gene is TRBJ2-7, the V gene TRBV9; a weak D match, TRBD1 (5 bases). CDR1 is SGDLS and CDR2 is YYNGEE in the germline V gene. This CDR3 is 14 amino acids long. V lost 2 bases and J lost 2, with 11 bases in between. The CDR3 sequence is CASSVETAPYEQYF. For the CDR3, the DNA is TGTGCCAGCAGCGTGGAGACAGCCCCCTACGAGCAGTACTTC. The complete variable domain, with remaining parts taken from reference TRBV9 and TRBJ2-7, reads DSGVTQTPKHLITATGQRVTLRCSPRSGDLSVYWYQQSLDQGLQFLIQYYNGEERAKGNILERFSAQQFPDLHSELNLSSLELGDSALYFCASSVETAPYEQYFGPGTRLTVT.

The V gene is TRBV7-6, the J gene TRBJ1-1; 7 bases match TRBD1. CDR3 size: 15 residues. Trimming cost V 3 bases and J 5 bases; bases outside gene matches: 9. The germline V gene encodes CDR1 SGHVS and CDR2 FNYEAQ. For the CDR3, the DNA is TGTGCCAGCAGCTTGGCAAACAGGGGTGGAACTGAAGCTTTCTTT. It specifies CASSLANRGGTEAFF.

This chain joins TRBV5-6 and TRBJ2-5, with D maybe TRBD1 (5 bases). CDR3 length equals 15 residues. V gave up 0 bases and J gave up 0 bases, with 9 bases separating them. The germline CDR1 and CDR2 sequences are SGHDT and YYEEEE. The CDR3 protein is CASSLEGQNQETQYF. The CDR3 nucleotides read TGTGCCAGCAGCTTGGAGGGGCAGAACCAAGAGACCCAGTACTTC. Full variable domain (remainder filled in from reference TRBV5-6 and TRBJ2-5): DAGVTQSPTHLIKTRGQQVTLRCSPKSGHDTVSWYQQALGQGPQFIFQYYEEEERQRGNFPDRFSGHQFPNYSSELNVNALLLGDSALYLCASSLEGQNQETQYFGPGTRLLVL.

This chain links TRBV7-2 with TRBJ1-2; 10 bases align to TRBD1. Trimming removed 5 bases from V and 8 bases from J; junction bases left unmatched: 5. From germline, CDR1 is SGHTA and CDR2 FQGNSA. This CDR3 region has 13 residues. This chain's CDR3 is CASSGDRGWGYTF. CDR3 DNA: TGTGCCAGCAGCGGGGACAGGGGATGGGGCTACACCTTC. Complete variable domain (other parts from reference TRBV7-2 and TRBJ1-2): GAGVSQSPSNKVTEKGKDVELRCDPISGHTALYWYRQSLGQGLEFLIYFQGNSAPDKSGLPSDRFSAERTGGSVSTLTIQRTQQEDSAVYLCASSGDRGWGYTFGSGTRLTVV.

This clone occurred once. This chain links TRBV5-1 with TRBJ1-2, with D perhaps TRBD1 (5 bases). The germline V gene has CDR1 SGHRS and CDR2 YFSETQ. The germline V and J ends were trimmed by 5 bases and 7 bases, with 15 bases remaining between them. The length of the CDR3 is 13 residues. The CDR3 reads CASRLTADFGYTF. DNA of the CDR3: TGCGCCAGCAGACTGACAGCTGATTTTGGCTACACCTTC.

The J gene is TRBJ1-4, the V gene TRBV7-9; TRBD1 might be the D (6 bases). The CDR3 covers 15 residues. Deletions cut 7 bases from V and 6 bases from J, with 18 bases between. Germline CDR1 reads SEHNR; CDR2 reads FQNEAQ (reference sequence). The CDR3 reads CASNNPQGSDEKLFF. The CDR3, as DNA: TGTGCCAGCAACAACCCACAGGGCAGTGATGAAAAACTGTTTTTT.

V and J are TRBV28 and TRBJ1-5; the match to TRBD1 covers 8 bases. There are 15 residues in the CDR3. The ends lost 8 bases at V and 5 bases at J; junction bases unmatched: 11. CDR1 and CDR2 (germline): MDHEN, SYDVKM. The CDR3 DNA is TGTGCCAGCGCCGAACAGGGGGGACTTCATCAGCCCCAGCATTTT. Translating gives CASAEQGGLHQPQHF.

This clone has only a few counts. J is TRBJ2-5 and V is TRBV30, with TRBD1 as a possible D gene (6 bases). The CDR3 is 13 amino acids. The V end lost 1 base, the J end lost 2 bases, and 8 bases lay between the germline ends. Germline lookup yields CDR1 GTSNPN and CDR2 SVGIG (reference sequence). This chain's CDR3 is CAWSAGTQETQYF. The CDR3 coding sequence is TGTGCCTGGAGTGCGGGGACACAAGAGACCCAGTACTTC.

The genes are TRBV9 and TRBJ1-5, with D maybe TRBD1 (5 bases). Germline loops: CDR1 SGDLS, CDR2 YYNGEE. This CDR3 contains 16 residues. V lost 0 bases and J lost 1, with 11 bases in between. This chain's CDR3 is CASSVEPGGSNQPQHF. The CDR3 DNA reads as TGTGCCAGCAGCGTAGAACCGGGGGGGAGCAATCAGCCCCAGCATTTT.

This clone was counted between two and nine times. The rearrangement joins TRBV4-2 to TRBJ2-3, with TRBD1 identical over 9 bases. The CDR3 extends over 16 amino acids. V dropped 0 bases and J dropped 4; count of bases not matched to a gene: 5. Germline V CDR1 and CDR2: LGHNA, YNFKEQ. CDR3 nucleotides: TGTGCCAGCAGCCAAGATACGGGACAGGGAGCAGATACGCAGTATTTT. Residues: CASSQDTGQGADTQYF.

The genes are TRBV19 and TRBJ2-7; 7 bases match TRBD1. The trim removed 5 bases at V and 5 bases at J, leaving 6 bases unmatched. Germline CDR1 LNHDA, CDR2 SQIVND (reference sequence). The CDR3 contains 13 residues. CDR3 in amino acids: CASSRQGPHEQYF. CDR3 sequence (DNA): TGTGCCAGTAGTCGACAGGGTCCCCACGAGCAGTACTTC.